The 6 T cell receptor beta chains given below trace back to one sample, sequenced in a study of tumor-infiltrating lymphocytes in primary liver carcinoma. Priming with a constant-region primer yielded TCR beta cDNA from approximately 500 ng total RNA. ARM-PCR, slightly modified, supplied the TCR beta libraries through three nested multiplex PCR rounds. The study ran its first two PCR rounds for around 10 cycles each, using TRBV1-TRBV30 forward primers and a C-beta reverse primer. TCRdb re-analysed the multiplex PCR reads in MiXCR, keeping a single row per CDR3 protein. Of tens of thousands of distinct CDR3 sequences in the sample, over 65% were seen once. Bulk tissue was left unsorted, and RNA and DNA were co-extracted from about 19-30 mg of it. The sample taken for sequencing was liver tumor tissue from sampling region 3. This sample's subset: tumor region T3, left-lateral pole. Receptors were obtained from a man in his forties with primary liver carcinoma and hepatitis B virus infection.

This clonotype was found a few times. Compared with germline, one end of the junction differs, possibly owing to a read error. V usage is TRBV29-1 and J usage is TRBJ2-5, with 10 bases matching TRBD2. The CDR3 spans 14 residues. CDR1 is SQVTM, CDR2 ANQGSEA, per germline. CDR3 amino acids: CSVGGLAGDETRYF. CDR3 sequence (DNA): TGCAGCGTTGGGGGGCTAGCGGGAGACGAGACCCGGTACTTC.

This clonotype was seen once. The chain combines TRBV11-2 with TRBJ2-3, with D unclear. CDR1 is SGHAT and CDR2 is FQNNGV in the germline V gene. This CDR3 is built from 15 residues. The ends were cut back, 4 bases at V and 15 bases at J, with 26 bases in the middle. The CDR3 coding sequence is TGTGCCAGCAGCTCAATAACGGTGAGCACAGATACGCTATATTTT. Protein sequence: CASSSITVSTDTLYF.

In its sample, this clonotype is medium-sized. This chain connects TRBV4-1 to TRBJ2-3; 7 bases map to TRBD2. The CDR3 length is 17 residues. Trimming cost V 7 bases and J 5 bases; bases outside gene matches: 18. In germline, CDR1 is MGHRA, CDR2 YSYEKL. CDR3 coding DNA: TGCGCCAGCAACCCGTCAATCGGCGGGAGTATTGGAGATACGCAGTATTTT. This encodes CASNPSIGGSIGDTQYF.

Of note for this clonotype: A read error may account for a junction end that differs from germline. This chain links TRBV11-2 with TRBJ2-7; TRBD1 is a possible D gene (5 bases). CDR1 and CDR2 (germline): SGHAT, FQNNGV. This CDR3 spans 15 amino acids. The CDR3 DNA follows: TGTGCCAGCAGCCAATATTCAGGAAGGGGCTACGAGCACTACTTC. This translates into CASSQYSGRGYEHYF.

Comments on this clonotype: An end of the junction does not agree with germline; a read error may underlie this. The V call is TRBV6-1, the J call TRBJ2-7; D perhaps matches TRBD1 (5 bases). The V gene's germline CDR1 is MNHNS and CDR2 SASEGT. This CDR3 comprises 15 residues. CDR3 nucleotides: TGTGCCAACAGTAGGCAGGGCTTCGAGTCGGGCGACCAGTACTTC. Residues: CANSRQGFESGDQYF.

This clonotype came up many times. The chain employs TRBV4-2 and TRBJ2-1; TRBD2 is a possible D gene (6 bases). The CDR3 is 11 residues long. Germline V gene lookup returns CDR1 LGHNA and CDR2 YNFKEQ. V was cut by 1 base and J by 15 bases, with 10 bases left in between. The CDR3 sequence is CASSQGDSRFF. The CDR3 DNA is TGTGCCAGCAGCCAAGGGGACTCCAGGTTCTTC.